The 2 T cell receptor beta chains presented below share a single source sample, sequenced in a study of early T cells in non-severe SARS-CoV-2 infection. TCRdb re-derived calls from the 5' RACE reads in MiXCR, one entry per CDR3 protein. The sample has approximately 83,000 distinct CDR3 sequences; around 15% are singletons. Input material: whole blood. These TCRs come from an adult who was a healthcare worker with PCR-confirmed SARS-CoV-2 infection or an uninfected control (not recorded which).

This clonotype was seen a few times. The V and J genes are TRBV25-1 and TRBJ1-6, with 8 bases matching TRBD1. The CDR3 covers 15 residues. The J segment lost 7 bases and the V segment lost 0 bases, leaving 2 bases of the junction unmatched. Germline V CDR1 and CDR2: MGHDK, SYGVNS. The chain's CDR3 is CASSEYAGGNSPLHF. The CDR3 nucleotides read TGTGCCAGCAGTGAATACGCAGGGGGCAATTCACCCCTCCACTTT.

This clonotype turned up a few times. The gene calls are TRBV29-1 and TRBJ1-1; D may be TRBD1 (5 bases). The CDR3 sequence is 12 residues long. Per the germline V gene, CDR1 is SQVTM and CDR2 is ANQGSEA. CDR3: CVGGSQGAEAFF. In DNA form, the CDR3 reads TGCGTCGGGGGGTCCCAAGGGGCTGAAGCTTTCTTT.